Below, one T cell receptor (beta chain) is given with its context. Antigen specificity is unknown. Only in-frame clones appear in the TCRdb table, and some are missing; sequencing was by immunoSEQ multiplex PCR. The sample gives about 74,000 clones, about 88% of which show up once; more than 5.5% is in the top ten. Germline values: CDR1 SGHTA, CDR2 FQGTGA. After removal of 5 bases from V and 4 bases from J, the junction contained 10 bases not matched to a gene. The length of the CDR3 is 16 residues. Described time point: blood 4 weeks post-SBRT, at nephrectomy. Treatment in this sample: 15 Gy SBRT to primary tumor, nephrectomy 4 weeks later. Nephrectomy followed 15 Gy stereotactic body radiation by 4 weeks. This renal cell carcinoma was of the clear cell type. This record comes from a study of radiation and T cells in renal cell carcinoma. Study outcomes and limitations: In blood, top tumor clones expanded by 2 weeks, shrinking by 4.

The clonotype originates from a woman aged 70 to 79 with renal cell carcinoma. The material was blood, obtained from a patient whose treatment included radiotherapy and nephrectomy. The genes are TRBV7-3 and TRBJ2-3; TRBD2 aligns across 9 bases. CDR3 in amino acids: CASSPSGGKHADTQYF. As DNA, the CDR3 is TGTGCCAGCAGCCCAAGCGGGGGGAAACATGCAGATACGCAGTATTTT.